The clone carrying this TCR beta chain was counted once. The entry originates in a study of control samples from healthy donors and cancer patients. Generated by immunoSEQ multiplex PCR, the TCRdb table keeps only in-frame clones and is missing some. The sample includes roughly 120,000 clones, 91% of them seen just once. V dropped 4 bases and J dropped 0 bases, with 13 bases sitting between them. The CDR3 totals 17 residues. In germline, CDR1 is KGHSH, CDR2 LQKENI. The sample was blood. The gene calls are TRBV18 and TRBJ1-6; D unclear. This sequence was found in a woman aged 18-29 years in good health. Here the CDR3 reads CASSLDDQASYNSPLHF. The CDR3 DNA sequence: TGTGCCAGCTCACTGGATGACCAAGCCTCCTATAATTCACCCCTCCACTTT.